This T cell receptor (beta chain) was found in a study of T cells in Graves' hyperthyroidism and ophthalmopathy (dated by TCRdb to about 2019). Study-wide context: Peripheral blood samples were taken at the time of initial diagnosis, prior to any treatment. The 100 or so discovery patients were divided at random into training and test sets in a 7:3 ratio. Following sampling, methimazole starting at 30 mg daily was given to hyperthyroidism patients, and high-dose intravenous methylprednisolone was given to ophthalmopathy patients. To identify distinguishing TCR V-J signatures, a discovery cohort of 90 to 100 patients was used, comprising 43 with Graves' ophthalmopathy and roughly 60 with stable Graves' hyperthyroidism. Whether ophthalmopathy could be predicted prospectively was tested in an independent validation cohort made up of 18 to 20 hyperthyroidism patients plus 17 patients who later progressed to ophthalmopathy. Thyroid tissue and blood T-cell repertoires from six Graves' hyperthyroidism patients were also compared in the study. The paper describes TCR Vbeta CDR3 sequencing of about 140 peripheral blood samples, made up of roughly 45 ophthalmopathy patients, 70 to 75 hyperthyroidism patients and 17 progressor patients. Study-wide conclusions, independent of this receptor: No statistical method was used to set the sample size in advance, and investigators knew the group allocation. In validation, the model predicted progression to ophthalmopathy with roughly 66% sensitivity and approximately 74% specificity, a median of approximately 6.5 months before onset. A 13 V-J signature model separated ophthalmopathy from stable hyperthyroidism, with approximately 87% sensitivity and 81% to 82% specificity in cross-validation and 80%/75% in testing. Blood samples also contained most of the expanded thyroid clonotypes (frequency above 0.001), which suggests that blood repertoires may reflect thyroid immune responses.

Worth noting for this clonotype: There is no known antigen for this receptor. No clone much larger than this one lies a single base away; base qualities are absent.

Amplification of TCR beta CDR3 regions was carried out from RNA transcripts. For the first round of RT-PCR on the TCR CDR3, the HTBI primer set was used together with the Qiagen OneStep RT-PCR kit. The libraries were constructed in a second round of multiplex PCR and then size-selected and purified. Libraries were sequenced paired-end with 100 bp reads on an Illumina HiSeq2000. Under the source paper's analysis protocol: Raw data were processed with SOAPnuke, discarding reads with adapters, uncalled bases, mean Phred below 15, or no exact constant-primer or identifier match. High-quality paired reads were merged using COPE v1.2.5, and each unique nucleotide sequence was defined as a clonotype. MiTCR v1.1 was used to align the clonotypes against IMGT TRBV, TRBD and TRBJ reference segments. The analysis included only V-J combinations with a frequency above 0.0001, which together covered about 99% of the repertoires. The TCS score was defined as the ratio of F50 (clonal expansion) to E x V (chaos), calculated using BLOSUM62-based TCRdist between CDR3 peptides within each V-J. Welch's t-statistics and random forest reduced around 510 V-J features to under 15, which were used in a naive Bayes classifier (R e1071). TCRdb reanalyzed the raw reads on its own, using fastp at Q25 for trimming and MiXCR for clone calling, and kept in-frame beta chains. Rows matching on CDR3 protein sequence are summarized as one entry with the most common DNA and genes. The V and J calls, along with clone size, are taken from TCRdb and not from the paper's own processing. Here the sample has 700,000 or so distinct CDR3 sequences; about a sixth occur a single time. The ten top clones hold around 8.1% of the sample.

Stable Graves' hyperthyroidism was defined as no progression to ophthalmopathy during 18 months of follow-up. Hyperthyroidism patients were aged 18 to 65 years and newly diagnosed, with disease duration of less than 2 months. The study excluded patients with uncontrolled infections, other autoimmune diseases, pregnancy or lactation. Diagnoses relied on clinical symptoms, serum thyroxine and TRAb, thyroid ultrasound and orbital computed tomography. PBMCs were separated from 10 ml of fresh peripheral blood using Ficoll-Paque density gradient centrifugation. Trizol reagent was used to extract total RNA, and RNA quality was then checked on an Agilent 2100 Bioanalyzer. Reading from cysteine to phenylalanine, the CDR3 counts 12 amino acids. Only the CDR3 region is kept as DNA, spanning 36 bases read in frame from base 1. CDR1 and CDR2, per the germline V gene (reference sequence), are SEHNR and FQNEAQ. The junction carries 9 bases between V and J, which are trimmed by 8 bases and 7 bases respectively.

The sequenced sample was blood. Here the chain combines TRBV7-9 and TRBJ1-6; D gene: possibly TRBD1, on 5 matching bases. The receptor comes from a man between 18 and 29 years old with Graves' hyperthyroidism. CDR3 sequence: CASDWGNSPLHF. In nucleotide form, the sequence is TGTGCCAGCGACTGGGGGAATTCACCCCTCCACTTT. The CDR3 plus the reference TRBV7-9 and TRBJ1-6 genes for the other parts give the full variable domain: DTGVSQNPRHKITKRGQNVTFRCDPISEHNRLYWYRQTLGQGPEFLTYFQNEAQLEKSRLLSDRFSAERPKGSFSTLEIQRTEQGDSAMYLCASDWGNSPLHFGNGTRLTVT.